This is a list of T cell receptor beta chains from one sample in a study of shared clonotypes between healthy human individuals. The assay was immunoSEQ multiplex PCR, and TCRdb's table has in-frame clones only and misses some. The sample carries 2 million to 2.5 million clones, almost 96% recorded once. Source material: naive CD4+ T cells sorted from blood. These receptors originate from a man aged 18 to 35 in good health. The CDR3 runs from the conserved cysteine through the conserved F or W. D genes are given only for firm matches. Size is omitted from some rows. Given values are once, few, many or a class for expanded clones.

size: .; D: .; V: TRBV27; J: TRBJ1-5; CDR3: CASSLRAVGNQPQHF; DNA: TGTGCCAGCAGTTTACGGGCAGTAGGCAATCAGCCCCAGCATTTT
size: .; D: .; V: TRBV28; J: TRBJ2-3; CDR3: CAGSFGTDTQYF; DNA: TGTGCAGGGTCGTTCGGCACAGATACGCAGTATTTT
size: .; D: TRBD2; V: TRBV27; J: TRBJ2-1; CDR3: CASSFLPSGDNEQFF; DNA: TGTGCCAGCAGTTTTCTCCCTAGCGGGGACAATGAGCAGTTCTTC
size: .; D: .; V: TRBV5-1; J: TRBJ1-2; CDR3: CASRPEAATNYGYTF; DNA: TGCGCCAGCAGACCTGAGGCAGCCACTAACTATGGCTACACCTTC
size: .; D: TRBD1; V: TRBV7-9; J: TRBJ1-1; CDR3: CASSSGQGVMNTEAFF; DNA: TGTGCCAGCAGCTCGGGACAGGGAGTTATGAACACTGAAGCTTTCTTT
size: .; D: TRBD2; V: TRBV11-3; J: TRBJ2-1; CDR3: CASSLGGLAGMDEQFF; DNA: TGTGCCAGCAGCTTAGGGGGACTAGCGGGAATGGATGAGCAGTTCTTC
size: .; D: .; V: TRBV18; J: TRBJ1-2; CDR3: CASSPRGGNYGYTF; DNA: TGTGCCAGCTCACCAAGGGGAGGGAACTATGGCTACACCTTC
size: .; D: .; V: TRBV6-5; J: TRBJ2-2; CDR3: CASSYSRAGELFF; DNA: TGTGCCAGCAGTTACTCCAGGGCCGGGGAGCTGTTTTTT
size: .; D: .; V: TRBV10-3; J: TRBJ2-5; CDR3: CAISDTWGGIETQYF; DNA: TGTGCCATCAGTGACACGTGGGGGGGCATTGAGACCCAGTACTTC
size: .; D: .; V: TRBV2; J: TRBJ2-5; CDR3: CASNWGPSYQETQYF; DNA: TGTGCCAGCAATTGGGGACCCTCTTACCAAGAGACCCAGTACTTC
size: .; D: TRBD1; V: TRBV7-8; J: TRBJ1-4; CDR3: CASSRWTGGTNEKLFF; DNA: TGTGCCAGCAGCAGATGGACAGGGGGAACTAATGAAAAACTGTTTTTT
size: .; D: TRBD1; V: TRBV6-5; J: TRBJ2-7; CDR3: CASSSQGPPYEQYF; DNA: TGTGCCAGCAGTTCACAGGGGCCCCCCTACGAGCAGTACTTC
size: .; D: .; V: TRBV11-2; J: TRBJ2-1; CDR3: CASSIGVEQFF; DNA: TGTGCCAGCAGCATTGGGGTTGAGCAGTTCTTC
size: .; D: .; V: TRBV7-9; J: TRBJ2-1; CDR3: CASSLAQGYNEQFF; DNA: TGTGCCAGCAGCTTAGCCCAGGGCTACAATGAGCAGTTCTTC
size: .; D: .; V: TRBV4-1; J: TRBJ2-4; CDR3: CASSHLYRLAKNIQYF; DNA: TGCGCCAGCAGCCATCTTTACCGGCTAGCCAAAAACATTCAGTACTTC
size: .; D: .; V: TRBV7-2; J: TRBJ1-2; CDR3: CASSLQGMASYGYTF; DNA: TGTGCCAGCAGCCTTCAGGGAATGGCCTCCTATGGCTACACCTTC
size: .; D: .; V: TRBV2; J: TRBJ1-1; CDR3: CASSFQSEAFF; DNA: TGTGCCAGCAGCTTCCAATCTGAAGCTTTCTTT
size: .; D: .; V: TRBV6-6; J: TRBJ1-2; CDR3: CASISAGRSNYGYTF; DNA: TGTGCCAGCATAAGCGCCGGGCGATCTAACTATGGCTACACCTTC
size: .; D: .; V: TRBV4-1; J: TRBJ2-7; CDR3: CASSQSGTSYEQYF; DNA: TGCGCCAGCAGCCAGAGCGGCACCTCCTACGAGCAGTACTTC
size: .; D: TRBD1; V: TRBV4-3; J: TRBJ1-2; CDR3: CASSQDYRGPGGYTF; DNA: TGCGCCAGCAGCCAAGACTATAGGGGGCCGGGTGGCTACACCTTC
size: .; D: TRBD2; V: TRBV2; J: TRBJ2-2; CDR3: CASSVARLAFGAGELFF; DNA: TGTGCCAGCAGCGTCGCAAGACTAGCGTTCGGTGCCGGGGAGCTGTTTTTT
size: .; D: .; V: TRBV2; J: TRBJ2-7; CDR3: CASHRGTSYEQYF; DNA: TGTGCCAGCCACCGGGGCACCTCCTACGAGCAGTACTTC
size: .; D: TRBD1; V: TRBV11-2; J: TRBJ2-3; CDR3: CASSRRTGRSDTQYF; DNA: TGTGCCAGCAGCAGACGGACAGGGCGGTCAGATACGCAGTATTTT
size: .; D: TRBD1; V: TRBV19; J: TRBJ1-2; CDR3: CASTGTGTYGYTF; DNA: TGTGCCAGTACCGGGACAGGGACCTATGGCTACACCTTC
size: .; D: TRBD1; V: TRBV9; J: TRBJ2-7; CDR3: CASSAATGGFYEQYF; DNA: TGTGCCAGCAGCGCCGCGACAGGGGGCTTCTACGAGCAGTACTTC
size: .; D: TRBD2; V: TRBV7-2; J: TRBJ2-7; CDR3: CASSLVRSGAYSYEQYF; DNA: TGTGCCAGCAGCTTAGTTCGTAGCGGGGCCTACTCCTACGAGCAGTACTTC
size: .; D: TRBD2; V: TRBV7-3; J: TRBJ2-3; CDR3: CASSRLPLATTDTQYF; DNA: TGTGCCAGCAGCCGATTACCACTAGCGACAACAGATACGCAGTATTTT
size: .; D: .; V: TRBV6-5; J: TRBJ1-2; CDR3: CASRDSRTGGYTF; DNA: TGTGCCAGCAGGGACAGCCGGACGGGCGGCTACACCTTC
size: .; D: .; V: TRBV6-1; J: TRBJ1-4; CDR3: CASSEGRKNEKLFF; DNA: TGTGCCAGCAGTGAGGGTAGAAAGAATGAAAAACTGTTTTTT
size: .; D: .; V: TRBV7-2; J: TRBJ1-1; CDR3: CATAGYMNTEAFF; DNA: TGTGCCACCGCAGGGTACATGAACACTGAAGCTTTCTTT
size: .; D: .; V: TRBV18; J: TRBJ1-3; CDR3: CASSPTEGNTIYF; DNA: TGTGCCAGCTCACCAACAGAGGGAAACACCATATATTTT
size: .; D: TRBD1; V: TRBV7-2; J: TRBJ1-1; CDR3: CASSFVMTGGKYPFF; DNA: TGTGCCAGCAGTTTCGTAATGACAGGGGGCAAGTATCCTTTCTTT
size: .; D: .; V: TRBV10-3; J: TRBJ1-3; CDR3: CAITGSSGNTIYF; DNA: TGTGCCATTACAGGGAGCTCTGGAAACACCATATATTTT
size: .; D: TRBD2; V: TRBV30; J: TRBJ2-3; CDR3: CAWTGGGPDTQYF; DNA: TGTGCCTGGACGGGAGGAGGGCCGGATACGCAGTATTTT
size: .; D: .; V: TRBV5-1; J: TRBJ2-7; CDR3: CASSLDGDGLYEQYF; DNA: TGCGCCAGCAGCTTGGACGGGGACGGGCTCTACGAGCAGTACTTC
size: once; D: TRBD1; V: TRBV7-2; J: TRBJ2-5; CDR3: CASSLAQGVWETQYF; DNA: TGTGCCAGCAGCTTAGCGCAGGGGGTTTGGGAGACCCAGTACTTC
size: .; D: .; V: TRBV4-1; J: TRBJ1-1; CDR3: CASSRPQNTEAFF; DNA: TGCGCCAGCAGCCGCCCCCAGAACACTGAAGCTTTCTTT
size: .; D: .; V: TRBV19; J: TRBJ2-1; CDR3: CASSPLTWDEQFF; DNA: TGTGCCAGTAGTCCCTTGACCTGGGATGAGCAGTTCTTC
size: .; D: .; V: TRBV30; J: TRBJ2-1; CDR3: CAWSVFRGSTYNEQFF; DNA: TGTGCCTGGAGTGTCTTCAGAGGGTCGACCTACAATGAGCAGTTCTTC
size: .; D: TRBD2; V: TRBV2; J: TRBJ2-2; CDR3: CASSITREGNTGELFF; DNA: TGTGCCAGCAGTATCACGCGGGAGGGTAACACCGGGGAGCTGTTTTTT
size: .; D: TRBD2; V: TRBV11-2; J: TRBJ2-3; CDR3: CASSLSGRARDTQYF; DNA: TGTGCCAGCAGCTTATCTGGGAGGGCCCGGGATACGCAGTATTTT
size: once; D: TRBD1; V: TRBV11-2; J: TRBJ2-7; CDR3: CASSPTGGFYEQYF; DNA: TGTGCCAGCAGCCCGACAGGGGGTTTCTACGAGCAGTACTTC
size: .; D: .; V: TRBV10-2; J: TRBJ2-1; CDR3: CASSSSGHSGNEQFF; DNA: .
size: .; D: .; V: TRBV27; J: TRBJ1-2; CDR3: CASSTFLRTGNYGYTF; DNA: TGTGCCAGCAGCACTTTTTTAAGGACGGGAAACTATGGCTACACCTTC
size: .; D: TRBD1; V: TRBV19; J: TRBJ2-2; CDR3: CASSMGTSTGTGELFF; DNA: TGTGCCAGCAGTATGGGGACCTCGACAGGGACCGGGGAGCTGTTTTTT
size: .; D: TRBD1; V: TRBV11-2; J: TRBJ1-2; CDR3: CASSQGTALYGYTF; DNA: TGTGCCAGCAGCCAAGGGACAGCCCTCTATGGCTACACCTTC
size: .; D: TRBD1; V: TRBV7-2; J: TRBJ2-1; CDR3: CASSSDRASYNEQFF; DNA: TGTGCCAGCAGCTCGGACAGGGCTTCCTACAATGAGCAGTTCTTC
size: .; D: .; V: TRBV4-1; J: TRBJ1-2; CDR3: CASSQGFVGHYGYTF; DNA: TGCGCCAGCAGCCAAGGATTCGTGGGCCACTATGGCTACACCTTC
size: .; D: .; V: TRBV4-3; J: TRBJ2-7; CDR3: CASSQDPRVYEQYF; DNA: TGCGCCAGCAGCCAAGACCCCCGCGTCTACGAGCAGTACTTC
size: .; D: .; V: TRBV10-3; J: TRBJ2-7; CDR3: CAISNGSSYEQYF; DNA: TGTGCCATCAGTAACGGCAGCTCCTACGAGCAGTACTTC
size: .; D: .; V: TRBV6-1; J: TRBJ2-1; CDR3: CASERSFYNEQFF; DNA: TGTGCCAGCGAACGGAGCTTCTACAATGAGCAGTTCTTC
size: .; D: .; V: TRBV28; J: TRBJ2-3; CDR3: CASSRSGGSTDTQYF; DNA: TGTGCCAGCAGTCGATCAGGGGGGAGCACAGATACGCAGTATTTT
size: .; D: .; V: TRBV7-2; J: TRBJ1-6; CDR3: CASSFTGPDSPLHF; DNA: TGTGCCAGCAGCTTCACAGGGCCGGATTCACCCCTCCACTTT
size: .; D: TRBD1; V: TRBV6-4; J: TRBJ2-7; CDR3: CASSLQGLSYEQYF; DNA: TGTGCCAGCAGCCTACAGGGGTTATCCTACGAGCAGTACTTC